This T cell receptor beta chain was sequenced for a study of glioma-infiltrating T cells after dendritic cell vaccination listed by TCRdb under 2016. Describing the broader study: The cohort included 15 or so glioblastoma patients drawn from Phase I and II dendritic cell vaccination trials, of whom 9 were newly diagnosed and 6 had recurrent disease. Patients received autologous tumor lysate-pulsed dendritic cell vaccination between the early 2000s and the early 2010s. The vaccine consisted of monocyte-derived dendritic cells cultured less than eight days with IL-4 and GM-CSF, then pulsed overnight with autologous tumor lysate. Patients received three intradermal dendritic cell vaccine injections at biweekly intervals in the arm below the axilla. In glioblastoma patients vaccinated with dendritic cells, deep sequencing of TCR beta CDR3 regions served to measure tumor-infiltrating lymphocyte content and to compare repertoires between tumor and blood. Survival after dendritic cell vaccination was correlated with TCR sequencing metrics, including TIL content and tumor-blood repertoire overlap.

Note on this clone: Its antigen is still unknown. Within one base of it there is no much larger clone, and no base qualities were kept.

The immunoSEQ assay amplified TCRB CDR3 regions from approximately 2 micrograms of genomic DNA, or from all available DNA when less than that amount was available. For multiplex PCR, 60 forward primers for TCR V beta segments and 13 reverse primers for J beta segments were used. To estimate the number of reads per starting template, synthetic control templates were added to each sample at limiting dilution. The Illumina HiSeq System generated sequencing reads of 87 bp. The original pipeline was this. PCR and sequencing errors were removed by a nearest neighbor algorithm that merged closely related sequences. TCR overlap was measured as the percentage of unique tumor TCR beta sequences that were also present in the peripheral blood of the same patient. Sourced from immuneACCESS, this table was stored by TCRdb with only in-frame sequences that have V and J called. A share of the clones is absent; for the studies checked, an unresolved V gene accounts for under half, and the remainder has no known explanation. D and trimming were read from the DNA, whereas the V and J calls and clone size are those reported in that table. For this sample the table gives roughly 100,000 clones, of which roughly 90% were detected only once. The top ten clones comprise roughly 2.8% of the sample.

Study-wide conclusions, independent of this receptor: No direct relationship between TCR clonality and survival was found, suggesting that a diverse polyclonal response may matter. The response model built on TCR overlap across three groups was characterized as speculative, with prospective validation still needed. The cohort was small and heterogeneous, with few patients having full blood and tumor sets and even fewer initial-recurrent tumor pairs. Higher estimated pretreatment TIL content predicted longer time to progression and overall survival after dendritic cell vaccination.

Reading the label with the study, this specimen's time point is: after dendritic cell vaccination, including at tumor progression/relapse. Patients were selected on the basis of adequate residual fresh-frozen tumor tissue and more than two years of available survival data. Although molecular status otherwise differed among the glioblastoma patients, no patient had an isocitrate dehydrogenase mutation. PBMC were collected before vaccination, two weeks after the third vaccination, and at tumor progression if tumor progression occurred. The Qiagen DNeasy Blood extraction Kit was used to extract genomic DNA. V is trimmed back by 3 bases and J by 10 bases, and the junction contains 1 base that no gene match accounts for. For CDR1 and CDR2, the germline V gene (reference sequence) lists SEHNR and FQNEAQ. The CDR3 spans 12 residues, from the cysteine through the phenylalanine. Only the CDR3 DNA stays, 36 bases, in frame from base 1.

The chain is made from TRBV7-9 and TRBJ2-1; TRBD2 agrees with 9 junctional bases. This receptor was taken from a human donor with glioblastoma. Specimen: blood, collected after dendritic cell vaccination. The CDR3 sequence is CASSFGLAEQFF. In nucleotides, the sequence is TGTGCCAGCAGCTTCGGACTAGCGGAGCAGTTCTTC. The full variable domain, completed from the reference TRBV7-9 and TRBJ2-1 proteins outside the CDR3, reads DTGVSQNPRHKITKRGQNVTFRCDPISEHNRLYWYRQTLGQGPEFLTYFQNEAQLEKSRLLSDRFSAERPKGSFSTLEIQRTEQGDSAMYLCASSFGLAEQFFGPGTRLTVL.